The 30 T cell receptor beta chains below were found in one sample sequenced in a study of Graves' ophthalmopathy and Graves' hyperthyroidism. Amplifying from RNA transcripts, the study obtained TCR beta CDR3 regions. An opening RT-PCR round employed HTBI primers and preceded a second-round multiplex PCR. TCRdb re-analysed the multiplex PCR reads in MiXCR, keeping a single row per CDR3 protein. This sample yields 450,000 or so distinct CDR3 sequences, of which approximately 15% are seen a single time; approximately 9.8% belongs to the top ten. The specimen was blood. All receptors derive from a woman aged 25 to 39 with Graves' ophthalmopathy.

The table lists this clonotype with many counts. This chain links TRBV27 with TRBJ1-1; D is unresolved. The CDR3 covers 14 residues. V dropped 0 bases and J dropped 0 bases, with 5 bases sitting between them. Germline V lookup: CDR1 MNHEY, CDR2 SMNVEV (reference sequence). CDR3 coding DNA: TGTGCCAGCAGTTTATCCCCACTGAACACTGAAGCTTTCTTT. Translation gives CASSLSPLNTEAFF.

This clonotype was counted at least ten times. The chain combines TRBV12-3 or TRBV12-4 with TRBJ2-7, with D possibly being TRBD1 or TRBD2 (5 bases each). The V end was cut by 7 bases, the J end by 1 base, with 11 bases between. The CDR3 totals 13 residues. CDR3 in amino acids: CASTYRRSYEQYF. The DNA for the CDR3 is TGTGCCAGCACATACAGGAGGTCCTACGAGCAGTACTTC.

This clonotype was detected many times. The V gene is TRBV5-1, the J gene TRBJ2-7, with TRBD1 identical over 12 bases. V lost 4 bases and J lost 1; bases outside the gene matches: 12. The CDR3 is made up of 18 amino acids. The V gene's germline CDR1 is SGHRS and CDR2 YFSETQ. The CDR3 DNA reads TGCGCCAGCAGCCCTGGGACAGGGGGCTTTTTGAGGTCCTACGAGCAGTACTTC. This gives the protein CASSPGTGGFLRSYEQYF.

This clonotype was seen a handful of times. The chain has TRBV5-8 and TRBJ2-2; 8 bases agree with TRBD2. Germline V lookup: CDR1 SGHTS, CDR2 YDEGEE. V trimming: 6 bases; J trimming: 9 bases; junction bases outside the gene matches: 7. The CDR3 has 13 residues. The CDR3 protein is CASTREGLRELFF. In DNA form, the CDR3 reads TGTGCCAGCACTCGGGAGGGCCTGCGGGAGCTGTTTTTT.

There are many counts of this clonotype. The V gene is TRBV28, the J gene TRBJ1-2; D might be TRBD1 (5 bases). CDR1 and CDR2 from the germline V gene are MDHEN and SYDVKM. V was clipped by 4 bases and J by 3 bases, with 15 bases between them. CDR3 length: 15 amino acids. CDR3: CASSSWGPRDYGYTF. The CDR3 DNA sequence: TGTGCCAGCAGTTCTTGGGGCCCTCGGGACTATGGCTACACCTTC.

The chain links TRBV6-2 or TRBV6-3 to TRBJ1-2; D remains unclear. The CDR3 length is 16 residues. The V end was cut by 5 bases, the J end by 2 bases, with 18 bases between. The germline V gene has CDR1 MNHEY and CDR2 SVGEGT. In DNA, the CDR3 is TGTGCCAGCAGTACCCCACCACCCGCGGGGAACTATGGCTACACCTTC. It specifies CASSTPPPAGNYGYTF.

This clonotype was observed at least ten times. CDR3 coding DNA: TGTGCCAGCAGCCCGGCAGGGAAATCACCCCTCCACTTT. Its translation is CASSPAGKSPLHF. V usage is TRBV6-2 or TRBV6-3 and J usage is TRBJ1-6; tentative D call: TRBD1 (5 bases). Germline assignment: CDR1 MNHEY and CDR2 SVGEGT. The CDR3 contains 13 residues. The V and J ends lost 6 bases and 10 bases respectively, with 13 bases between them.

This clonotype has at least ten counts. The chain is built from TRBV20-1 and TRBJ1-3, with TRBD1 matching over 11 bases. With 3 bases clipped from V and 7 bases from J, the junction kept 11 bases outside the gene matches. CDR1 and CDR2 (germline): DFQATT, SNEGSKA (reference sequence). The CDR3 has 16 amino acids. DNA of the CDR3: TGCAGTGCTAGGGGACCGGGACAGGGGGTCGGGAACACCATATATTTT. It is translated as CSARGPGQGVGNTIYF.

At least ten counts were recorded for this clonotype. The gene calls are TRBV29-1 and TRBJ2-2; unclear D gene. The CDR3 is 11 residues long. Trimming pared 8 bases from V and 1 base from J, leaving 5 bases between. Germline-derived CDR1 and CDR2 are SQVTM and ANQGSEA. CDR3 sequence reads: CSTKNTGELFF. As DNA, the CDR3 is TGCAGCACGAAGAACACCGGGGAGCTGTTTTTT.

Notes on this clonotype: The junction and the germline gene differ at one end; a read error may be behind it. The chain links TRBV28 to TRBJ2-7, with 7 bases that match TRBD1. CDR3 length equals 14 residues. Germline V lookup: CDR1 MDHEN, CDR2 SYDVKM. CDR3 amino acids: CASSLPTGDDELYF. Written as DNA, the CDR3 is TGTGCCAGCAGTTTACCAACAGGGGACGACGAGCTGTACTTC.

In this sample, this clonotype turned up many times. The genes are TRBV7-3 and TRBJ1-1; 7 nucleotides line up with TRBD1. The CDR3 has 13 amino acids. Germline V gene data show CDR1 as SGHTA and CDR2 as FQGTGA. Trimming cost V 6 bases and J 10 bases; bases outside gene matches: 11. DNA for the CDR3: TGTGCCAGCAGATTTAAGTGGGACAGTCCAGCTTTCTTT. Translating it yields CASRFKWDSPAFF.

Many counts were recorded for this clonotype. V gene TRBV15 combines with J gene TRBJ1-6; possible D gene TRBD1, 5 bases. Germline-derived CDR1 and CDR2 are LNHNV and YYDKDF (reference sequence). This CDR3 has 14 amino acids. The V end lost 5 bases, the J end lost 7 bases, and 12 bases lay between the germline ends. CDR3 nucleotide sequence: TGTGCCACCAGCCAGTGGGGGAAGAATTCACCCCTCCACTTT. Amino acids: CATSQWGKNSPLHF.

This clonotype has just a few counts. The chain is built from TRBV7-9 and TRBJ2-2; D unresolved. V lost 5 bases to trimming and J lost 7 bases, with 11 bases between them. The CDR3 has 13 residues. CDR1 is SEHNR and CDR2 is FQNEAQ in the germline V gene (reference sequence). The CDR3: CASSPDGYGELFF. The CDR3 nucleotides read TGTGCCAGCAGCCCGGACGGTTACGGGGAGCTGTTTTTT.

Turning to this clonotype: At one boundary the junction diverges from the germline segment, which might be a read error. The V gene is TRBV7-3, the J gene TRBJ2-5; 7 bases line up with TRBD1. CDR1 SGHTA and CDR2 FQGTGA come from the germline V gene. This CDR3 is 13 amino acids long. The CDR3 sequence is CASSLGTEETRYF. In nucleotides, the CDR3 is TGTGCCAGCAGCTTAGGGACAGAAGAGACCCGGTACTTC.

This clonotype has ten or more counts. The chain couples TRBV7-8 to TRBJ2-7, with D perhaps assigned TRBD1 or TRBD2 (6 bases each). CDR3 length equals 14 residues. V was shortened by 3 bases and J by 3 bases, with 12 bases between the two germline ends. Per germline, CDR1 SGHVS and CDR2 FQNEAQ. The DNA for the CDR3 is TGTGCCAGCAGCTTTGGGGGCGGGGACTACGAGCAGTACTTC. The encoded protein is CASSFGGGDYEQYF. The complete variable domain, with remaining parts taken from reference TRBV7-8 and TRBJ2-7, reads GAGVSQSPRYKVAKRGQDVALRCDPISGHVSLFWYQQALGQGPEFLTYFQNEAQLDKSGLPSDRFFAERPEGSVSTLKIQRTQQEDSAVYLCASSFGGGDYEQYFGPGTRLTVT.

The chain uses TRBV30 and TRBJ2-7; no definite D call. Trimming took off 8 bases at V and 2 bases at J, with 10 bases between the two ends. CDR3 length: 11 amino acids. Looked up from germline, CDR1 is GTSNPN and CDR2 is SVGIG (reference sequence). In nucleotides, the CDR3 is TGTGCCCTTACCACCGCCTACGAGCAGTACTTC. Its protein product is CALTTAYEQYF.

This clonotype was observed many times. The chain joins TRBV2 to TRBJ1-5; the match to TRBD1 covers 10 bases. Trimming took 8 bases from V and 7 from J; bases not matched to a gene: 8. The CDR3 covers 14 residues. CDR1 SNHLY and CDR2 FYNNEI come from the germline V gene. CDR3 in DNA: TGTGCCAGCGGGGGGACAGGGGTGCTACAGCCCCAGCATTTT. Amino acid sequence: CASGGTGVLQPQHF.

This clonotype appeared many times. The V gene is TRBV6-2 or TRBV6-3, the J gene TRBJ1-5; perhaps TRBD1 as D (6 bases). CDR3 length: 16 residues. CDR1 is MNHEY, CDR2 SVGEGT, per germline. With 8 bases removed from V and 2 bases from J, the gap between germline ends came to 19 bases. The DNA of the CDR3 is TGTGCCAGCGACACAGGGCGGAAATTGGGCAATCAGCCCCAGCATTTT. Translating it yields CASDTGRKLGNQPQHF.

In its sample, this clonotype was seen many times. This sequence joins TRBV12-3 or TRBV12-4 and TRBJ1-2; D possibly corresponds to TRBD1 (5 bases). The CDR3 contains 11 residues. V lost 7 bases and J lost 5, with 8 bases in between. CDR3 protein: CASNGGYGYTF. CDR3 nucleotides: TGTGCCAGCAACGGGGGTTATGGCTACACCTTC.

This clonotype was counted many times. This chain joins TRBV6-5 and TRBJ2-5; tentative D call: TRBD1 (6 bases). This CDR3 is 14 amino acids long. CDR1 and CDR2 (germline): MNHEY, SVGAGI. V was clipped by 5 bases and J by 5 bases, with 15 bases between them. Written as DNA, the CDR3 is TGTGCCAGCAGTCTGCAGGGGATCAAGGAGACCCAGTACTTC. It yields the protein CASSLQGIKETQYF.

The CDR3 sequence is CASHRGQTRSNQPQHF. DNA of the CDR3: TGTGCCAGCCATCGGGGACAGACAAGGAGCAATCAGCCCCAGCATTTT. The chain joins TRBV6-1 to TRBJ1-5; 7 positions match TRBD1. The CDR3 totals 16 residues. The trim removed 8 bases at V and 1 base at J, leaving 11 bases unmatched. Germline V lookup: CDR1 MNHNS, CDR2 SASEGT.

This clonotype has at least ten counts. V is TRBV20-1 and J is TRBJ2-7, with 9 bases fitting TRBD2. CDR3 length: 16 amino acids. Germline CDR1 and CDR2: DFQATT and SNEGSKA (reference sequence). Trimming at V came to 0 bases and at J to 5 bases, leaving 11 bases not matched to a gene. Here the CDR3 reads CSARDPGGLAGHEQYF. The CDR3 DNA reads as TGCAGTGCTAGAGATCCCGGGGGGCTAGCGGGGCACGAGCAGTACTTC.

V usage is TRBV6-1 and J usage is TRBJ1-1; D is uncertain. The CDR3 has 14 residues. The V and J ends lost 7 bases and 9 bases respectively, with 21 bases between them. Germline CDR1 and CDR2: MNHNS and SASEGT. The CDR3 is CASIPRNGYQQAFF. The CDR3 nucleotides read TGTGCCAGCATACCGAGGAACGGTTATCAACAAGCTTTCTTT.

V gene TRBV19 combines with J gene TRBJ1-1; 8 bases line up with TRBD1. Germline lookup yields CDR1 LNHDA and CDR2 SQIVND (reference sequence). This CDR3 spans 14 amino acids. The junction had 8 bases not matched to a gene; V was cut back by 5 bases and J by 6 bases. The CDR3 nucleotides are TGTGCCAGTAGTCCCCGACAGGGGTGGGCTGAAGCTTTCTTT. As protein: CASSPRQGWAEAFF.

This clonotype was recorded many times. This sequence joins TRBV3-1 and TRBJ1-6; 9 positions agree with TRBD1. This CDR3 is built from 15 residues. V shed 2 bases, J shed 6 bases, and the junction held 2 bases outside the gene matches. Germline loops: CDR1 LGHDT, CDR2 YNNKEL (reference sequence). In nucleotides, the CDR3 is TGTGCCAGCAGCCAACGGACAGGGGCTAATTCACCCCTCCACTTT. This codes for CASSQRTGANSPLHF.

DNA for the CDR3: TGTGCCAGCAAGAACAGGGTGACTGAAGCTTTCTTT. This codes for CASKNRVTEAFF. J is TRBJ1-1 and V is TRBV6-1, with a tentative D call TRBD1 (6 bases). The CDR3 covers 12 residues. Germline V gene sequence: CDR1 MNHNS, CDR2 SASEGT. With 7 bases removed from V and 5 bases from J, the gap between germline ends came to 11 bases.

At least ten counts were recorded for this clonotype. V usage is TRBV27 and J usage is TRBJ2-7, with 9 positions matching TRBD2. Looked up from germline, CDR1 is MNHEY and CDR2 is SMNVEV (reference sequence). This CDR3 is 14 amino acids long. V was pared by 3 bases and J by 4 bases, with 4 bases of the junction left unmatched. The CDR3 DNA sequence: TGTGCCAGCAGTTTGCGGGAGGGCCCTTACGAGCAGTACTTC. This encodes CASSLREGPYEQYF.

In this sample, this clonotype turned up many times. The chain recombines TRBV25-1 with TRBJ2-3; 7 bases are shared with TRBD2. The CDR3 sequence is 18 residues long. Germline assignment: CDR1 MGHDK and CDR2 SYGVNS. The trim removed 1 base at V and 1 base at J, leaving 11 bases unmatched. In DNA form, the CDR3 reads TGTGCCAGCAGTGAATCCCTCGTGGAGGCGGGAGGCACAGATACGCAGTATTTT. Protein product: CASSESLVEAGGTDTQYF. The variable domain in full, with the rest retrieved from reference TRBV25-1 and TRBJ2-3, is EADIYQTPRYLVIGTGKKITLECSQTMGHDKMYWYQQDPGMELHLIHYSYGVNSTEKGDLSSESTVSRIRTEHFPLTLESARPSHTSQYLCASSESLVEAGGTDTQYFGPGTRLTVL.

The rearrangement links TRBV5-1 to TRBJ2-2; TRBD2 might be the D (6 bases). Per the germline V gene, CDR1 is SGHRS and CDR2 is YFSETQ. The V end was cut by 5 bases, the J end by 6 bases, with 14 bases between. The CDR3 contains 14 residues. The CDR3 protein is CASSPTSGAGELFF. In nucleotides, the CDR3 is TGCGCCAGCAGTCCCACGTCGGGGGCCGGGGAGCTGTTTTTT.

This clonotype has at least ten counts. This sequence joins TRBV29-1 and TRBJ1-2; D might be TRBD1 (5 bases). The germline V gene encodes CDR1 SQVTM and CDR2 ANQGSEA. The CDR3 sequence is 12 residues long. Between the trimmed V and J ends, which lost 3 bases and 3 bases, there was a span of 8 bases. As DNA, the CDR3 is TGCAGCGTTGACTCAGGGTACTATGGCTACACCTTC. This translates into CSVDSGYYGYTF.